The clone carrying this T cell receptor beta chain was detected only a few times. Antigen specificity is unknown. Template switching with 5'RACE generated the TCR cDNA and added a universal primer site and UMIs. TCRdb reanalysed the 5' RACE reads using MiXCR and keeps one entry per CDR3 protein. The profile shows roughly 310,000 distinct CDR3 sequences, around 3.6% of them singletons. These data come from a study of T cells after yellow fever vaccination. Study information: Fractions containing few cells were prepared with SMART-Seq v4 Ultra Low Input. Notes on the study in general: Primary-vaccination clones mostly resurfaced post-booster (under 98% CD4, approximately 90% CD8).

CDR1 is SGHNT and CDR2 is YYREEE in the germline V gene (reference sequence). Deletions cut 5 bases from V and 5 bases from J, with 11 bases between. The CDR3 has 12 amino acids. The chain employs TRBV5-4 and TRBJ2-7; weak D call: TRBD2 (6 bases). This clonotype was obtained from a young man who received the YFV17D yellow fever vaccine. Sequenced material: PBMCs, taken on the day of the yellow fever booster vaccination. The CDR3 sequence: CASRAGPDEQYF. The DNA of the CDR3 is TGTGCCAGCAGGGCGGGACCGGACGAGCAGTACTTC.